This TCR beta chain is from a study of blood T cell repertoires in COVID-19. The CDR3 extends over 12 amino acids. With 3 bases removed from V and 8 bases from J, the gap between germline ends came to 7 bases. Germline-derived CDR1 and CDR2 are LGHDT and YNNKEL (reference sequence). Clones were sequenced by immunoSEQ multiplex PCR, and TCRdb holds only the in-frame ones, with some missing. The sample has 95,000 to 150,000 clones, approximately 71% seen once; the top ten hold over 6.5%. Sequenced: peripheral blood. The chain carries TRBV3-1 (or the pseudogene TRBV3-2) and TRBJ1-4; D not certain. The TCR comes from a human donor in a cohort sampled during active COVID-19. The CDR3 here is CASSQGREKLFF. The CDR3 nucleotides are TGTGCCAGCAGCCAGGGGAGGGAAAAACTGTTTTTT.